This T cell receptor beta chain was retrieved from a study of CD8 T cells in Susac syndrome. The study's findings and limits: The CD4+ T cell repertoires in Susac syndrome did not show any clonal expansion.

Concerning this clonotype: Its antigen is still unknown.

Germline V gene lookup returns CDR1 DFQATT and CDR2 SNEGSKA (reference sequence). J gave up 3 bases and V 2 bases, and 10 bases lay outside the gene matches. The CDR3 contains 17 residues. Reverse transcription of roughly 0.5 to 1 ug RNA was performed with random hexamers. TCRdb passed the immunoSEQ multiplex PCR reads through MiXCR, listing each CDR3 protein once. The profile shows over 150,000 distinct CDR3 sequences, roughly 94% of them singletons. J is TRBJ2-3 and V is TRBV20-1; 11 bases line up with TRBD2. Sequencing was carried out using CD4+ T cells from PBMCs. The sequence came from a human donor with Susac syndrome. The CDR3 sequence is CSARIAGGIVETDTQYF. The CDR3 nucleotides read TGCAGTGCTAGAATAGCGGGGGGGATCGTTGAGACAGATACGCAGTATTTT.